The rows below give T cell receptor beta chains drawn from one sample of a study of shared clonotypes between healthy human individuals. Libraries were prepared by immunoSEQ multiplex PCR; TCRdb keeps only in-frame clonotypes and omits some of them. The sample lists about 480,000 clones, more than 65% seen once, with roughly 13% in the top ten. Sequenced sample: PBMCs. The receptors here all came from a woman aged 40 to 55 in good health. Some clones in this sample may be carry-over from other donors' samples. Each CDR3 is given with its conserved first and last residue. The order of the fields is V gene, D gene, J gene, clone size, CDR3 DNA, CDR3 protein. The D gene is left open where the match is weak. Not all rows give a size; the values are once, few, many and, for expanded clones, a class.

TRBV5-1	TRBD1	TRBJ1-1	NA	TGCGCCAGCAGCTTGCAGGGGGGCACTGAAGCTTTCTTT	CASSLQGGTEAFF
TRBV6-5	NA	TRBJ1-1	NA	TGTGCCAGCAGCCTTCCAGAGAACACTGAAGCTTTCTTT	CASSLPENTEAFF
TRBV6-5	NA	TRBJ2-1	NA	TGTGCCAGCAGTTCTAGCTGGAGCTCCTACAATGAGCAGTTCTTC	CASSSSWSSYNEQFF
TRBV7-8	TRBD1	TRBJ2-3	NA	TGTGCCAGCAGCGCCCGGACAGGGAGCACAGATACGCAGTATTTT	CASSARTGSTDTQYF
TRBV13	NA	TRBJ2-7	NA	TGTGCCAGCATCCGATGGGGGGAGAGGGACGAGCAGTACTTC	CASIRWGERDEQYF
TRBV6-5	TRBD1	TRBJ1-1	NA	TGTGCCAGCAGTAAGACAGGGAGGAACACTGAAGCTTTCTTT	CASSKTGRNTEAFF
TRBV4-3	NA	TRBJ2-3	NA	TGCGCCAGCAGCCCGACTAGTCCGAGAGTCACAGATACGCAGTATTTT	CASSPTSPRVTDTQYF
TRBV25-1	TRBD1	TRBJ1-4	NA	TGTGCCAGCAGTGCCCAGACAGGGGGCTATGTTAATGAAAAACTGTTTTTT	CASSAQTGGYVNEKLFF
TRBV5-6	TRBD2	TRBJ2-1	NA	TGTGCCAGCAGCTTGCAACTAGCGGGAGCTTCTGAGCAGTTCTTC	CASSLQLAGASEQFF
TRBV9	NA	TRBJ1-2	NA	TGTGCCAGCAGCGACAGTCACTATGGCTACACCTTC	CASSDSHYGYTF
TRBV6-5	TRBD2	TRBJ2-5	once	TGTGCCAGCAGCTCCCCGGGACTAGCGGGGGAGACCCAGTACTTC	CASSSPGLAGETQYF
TRBV7-2	NA	TRBJ1-2	NA	TGTGCCAGCAGCTCTAACAGGGAAGACTATGGCTACACCTTC	CASSSNREDYGYTF
TRBV9	NA	TRBJ1-6	NA	TGTGCCAGCAGCCCGCGGGACACAATGAGCTCCTATAATTCACCCCTCCACTTT	CASSPRDTMSSYNSPLHF
TRBV7-9	TRBD2	TRBJ2-1	once	TGTGCCAGCAGCTCCAGCGGGAGGGGCTACAATGAGCAGTTCTTC	CASSSSGRGYNEQFF
TRBV6-5	TRBD1	TRBJ2-4	NA	TGTGCCAGCAGTAACCGGGACAGGGGTCACATTCAGTACTTC	CASSNRDRGHIQYF
TRBV7-9	TRBD1	TRBJ2-7	NA	TGTGCCAGCAGCTTAGTCTTAGGGACAGCCGAGCAGTACTTC	CASSLVLGTAEQYF
TRBV10-1	NA	TRBJ2-7	NA	TGCGCCAGCAGCGAAGGACCCCTAGACTCCTACGAGCAGTACTTC	CASSEGPLDSYEQYF
TRBV7-7	NA	TRBJ2-3	NA	TGTGCCAGCAGCTTAGGGGCGTTGGGGACAGATACGCAGTATTTT	CASSLGALGTDTQYF
TRBV19	TRBD1	TRBJ1-4	NA	TGTGCCAGTAGCCCTACCGACAGGGGGGTTGAAAAACTGTTTTTT	CASSPTDRGVEKLFF
TRBV5-1	NA	TRBJ2-1	NA	TGCGCCAGCACTGATTACGGTCCCAAGAGGAATGAGCAGTTCTTC	CASTDYGPKRNEQFF
TRBV28	TRBD1	TRBJ1-6	NA	TGTGCCAGCAGATACACCACCGGGACAGGGGCCTCAGGAGCCTCACCCCTCCACTTT	CASRYTTGTGASGASPLHF
TRBV19	TRBD1	TRBJ2-7	NA	TGTGCCAGTAGTAAGACAGGGGGATCCTACGAGCAGTACTTC	CASSKTGGSYEQYF
TRBV7-9	NA	TRBJ2-5	NA	TGTGCCAGCGGCACACAGCTAAAAGAGACCCAGTACTTC	CASGTQLKETQYF
TRBV27	NA	TRBJ2-7	NA	TGTGCCACCAGGGGGGACAGATCCCATCCGGGGCAGTACTTC	CATRGDRSHPGQYF
TRBV4-3	NA	TRBJ2-7	few	TGCGCCAGCAGCCAAGAGAAGGGGTGGTCCTACGAGCAGTACTTC	CASSQEKGWSYEQYF
TRBV6-6	NA	TRBJ2-7	NA	TGTGCCAGCAGCGATTTTTCGGGGTACGAGCAGTACTTC	CASSDFSGYEQYF
TRBV5-8	TRBD2	TRBJ2-5	NA	TGTGCCAGCAGCCTTGACACAACTAGCGGTCAAGAGACCCAGTACTTC	CASSLDTTSGQETQYF
TRBV29-1	TRBD1	TRBJ2-3	NA	TGCAGCGTAGAGGACAGGGGCTACACAGATACGCAGTATTTT	CSVEDRGYTDTQYF
TRBV5-1	NA	TRBJ1-2	NA	TGCGCCAGCAGCTTGGAGAGGGGGAACTATGGCTACACCTTC	CASSLERGNYGYTF
TRBV7-3	TRBD1	TRBJ2-5	NA	TGTGCCAGCAGCCGGGACAGAGTGGGGACCCAGTACTTC	CASSRDRVGTQYF
TRBV30	NA	TRBJ2-1	NA	TGTGCCTGGAGTCGGCTAGCGACCTCCTACAATGAGCAGTTCTTC	CAWSRLATSYNEQFF
TRBV4-1	TRBD2	TRBJ2-7	NA	TGCGCCAGCAGCCAAGATGGGACTACCTTCTCCTACGAGCAGTACTTC	CASSQDGTTFSYEQYF